The TCR beta chain described here comes from a study of T cell responses to AZD1222 COVID-19 vaccine. Concerning this clone: Antigen unknown.

Libraries were prepared by immunoSEQ multiplex PCR; TCRdb keeps only in-frame clonotypes and omits some of them. The repertoire includes 95,000 to 100,000 clones, about 86% of them detected once, and 1.2% to 1.5% sits in the top ten. Germline V gene data show CDR1 as GTSNPN and CDR2 as SVGIG (reference sequence). Trimming shortened V by 1 base and J by 3 bases, and 7 bases separated the two germline ends. CDR3 size: 13 residues. Regarding the study as a whole: In a largely white British group with more females than males, clonal diversity was possibly underestimated. Two doses of AZD1222 preceded a rise in Spike-specific TCR breadth and depth. Close to half of all spike-specific TCRs reportedly target regions of the variants that are unmutated.

The sequence derives from an adult in good health. The sample consisted of peripheral blood, taken on day 0 of AZD1222 vaccination. V usage is TRBV30 and J usage is TRBJ1-5, with D hard to call. The CDR3 sequence: CAWSDLNNQPQHF. The CDR3 DNA is TGTGCCTGGAGTGACCTAAACAATCAGCCCCAGCATTTT.